The 8 T cell receptor beta chains reported below all come from one sample, sequenced in a study of blood T cells in healthy people across ages. A sample-barcoded 5' primer and a J-beta primer mix were used in a second PCR of roughly 6 to 11 cycles. Via MiXCR, TCRdb re-called the 5' RACE reads, giving one row per CDR3 protein. The data show over a million distinct CDR3 sequences, 42% seen once. Specimen: blood. These receptors came from a woman aged 18 to 35 in good health.

The CDR3 nucleotides are TGCAGTGCTAGAGGGGCAGTGGGGGCTTCCACAGATACGCAGTATTTT. It codes for CSARGAVGASTDTQYF. V usage is TRBV20-1 and J usage is TRBJ2-3; TRBD1 might be the D (6 bases). This CDR3 contains 16 residues. Germline assignment: CDR1 DFQATT and CDR2 SNEGSKA (reference sequence). Between the trimmed V and J ends, which lost 1 base and 2 bases, there was a span of 16 bases.

The rearrangement links TRBV7-9 to TRBJ2-1, with D perhaps given as TRBD1 or TRBD2 (5 bases each). Germline CDR1 SEHNR, CDR2 FQNEAQ (reference sequence). This CDR3 region has 14 residues. Between the trimmed V and J ends, which lost 4 bases and 6 bases, there was a span of 13 bases. The CDR3 loop is CASSSARGINEQFF. CDR3 in DNA: TGTGCCAGCAGCTCCGCGAGGGGAATCAATGAGCAGTTCTTC. The full variable domain, completed using reference TRBV7-9 and TRBJ2-1, is DTGVSQNPRHKITKRGQNVTFRCDPISEHNRLYWYRQTLGQGPEFLTYFQNEAQLEKSRLLSDRFSAERPKGSFSTLEIQRTEQGDSAMYLCASSSARGINEQFFGPGTRLTVL.

This clonotype was seen a few times. V and J are TRBV7-2 and TRBJ2-7; 8 bases map to TRBD1. The CDR3 runs 16 residues. Germline CDR1 is SGHTA and CDR2 is FQGNSA. With 1 base clipped from V and 0 bases from J, the junction kept 5 bases outside the gene matches. The CDR3 reads CASSLGQGTLSYEQYF. The CDR3 DNA is TGTGCCAGCAGCTTAGGACAGGGGACCCTCTCCTACGAGCAGTACTTC. Full variable domain (remainder filled in from reference TRBV7-2 and TRBJ2-7): GAGVSQSPSNKVTEKGKDVELRCDPISGHTALYWYRQSLGQGLEFLIYFQGNSAPDKSGLPSDRFSAERTGGSVSTLTIQRTQQEDSAVYLCASSLGQGTLSYEQYFGPGTRLTVT.

This clonotype has only a few counts. The V call is TRBV15, the J call TRBJ1-5, with D maybe TRBD1 (6 bases). Germline CDR1 and CDR2: LNHNV and YYDKDF (reference sequence). The CDR3 sequence is 14 residues long. V was clipped by 6 bases and J by 7 bases, with 16 bases between them. The CDR3 region is CATSLPQGRQPQHF. The DNA for the CDR3 is TGTGCCACCAGTTTACCCCAGGGGCGGCAGCCCCAGCATTTT. Filled out from reference TRBV15 and TRBJ1-5, the complete variable domain reads DAMVIQNPRYQVTQFGKPVTLSCSQTLNHNVMYWYQQKSSQAPKLLFHYYDKDFNNEADTPDNFQSRRPNTSFCFLDIRSPGLGDTAMYLCATSLPQGRQPQHFGDGTRLSIL.

This clonotype has at least ten counts. V usage is TRBV7-2 and J usage is TRBJ2-7; D perhaps matches TRBD2 (6 bases). In germline, CDR1 is SGHTA, CDR2 FQGNSA. V was clipped by 5 bases and J by 3 bases, with 17 bases between them. This CDR3 is built from 15 residues. CDR3 DNA: TGTGCCAGCAGCCCGCAACCGGGACTGAACTACGAGCAGTACTTC. Its translation: CASSPQPGLNYEQYF.

J is TRBJ1-2 and V is TRBV7-9, with 10 bases that match TRBD1. The V and J ends lost 4 bases and 9 bases, in that order; junction bases with no gene match: 5. Looked up from germline, CDR1 is SEHNR and CDR2 is FQNEAQ (reference sequence). This CDR3 contains 13 residues. In nucleotides, the CDR3 is TGTGCCAGCAGCTCCCGGGACAGGGGAAGCTACACCTTC. This sequence encodes CASSSRDRGSYTF.

V gene TRBV2 combines with J gene TRBJ1-1; possibly TRBD1 for D (5 bases). Trimming took off 2 bases at V and 10 bases at J, with 11 bases between the two ends. Germline V gene data show CDR1 as SNHLY and CDR2 as FYNNEI. This CDR3 region has 12 residues. The CDR3 region is CASSESGEGAFF. CDR3 nucleotides: TGTGCCAGCAGTGAATCGGGGGAAGGAGCTTTCTTT.

This sequence joins TRBV13 and TRBJ2-3; D might be TRBD2 (7 bases). The CDR3 is 17 residues long. Germline V gene sequence: CDR1 PRHDT, CDR2 FYEKMQ (reference sequence). V lost 5 bases and J lost 4, with 22 bases in between. CDR3 nucleotides: TGTGCCAGCAGCCTATTTGGGGGGGGGGCCAGTGCAGATACGCAGTATTTT. Translating it yields CASSLFGGGASADTQYF.